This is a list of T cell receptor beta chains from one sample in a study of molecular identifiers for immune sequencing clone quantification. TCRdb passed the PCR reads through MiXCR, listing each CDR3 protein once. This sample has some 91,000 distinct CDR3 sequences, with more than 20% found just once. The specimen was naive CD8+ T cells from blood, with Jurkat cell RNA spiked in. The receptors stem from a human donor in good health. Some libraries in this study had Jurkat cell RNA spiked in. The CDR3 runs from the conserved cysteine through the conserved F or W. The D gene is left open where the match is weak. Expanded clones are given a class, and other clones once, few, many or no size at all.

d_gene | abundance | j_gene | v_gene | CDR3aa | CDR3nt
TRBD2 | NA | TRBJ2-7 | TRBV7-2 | CAGSFIVAGDREQYF | TGTGCCGGCAGCTTCATTGTGGCGGGAGATCGCGAGCAGTACTTC
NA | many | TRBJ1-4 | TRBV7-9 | CASSSGDFGKLFF | TGTGCCAGCAGCTCAGGGGATTTCGGAAAACTGTTTTTT
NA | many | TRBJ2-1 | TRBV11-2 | CASSFGPLYNEQFF | TGTGCCAGCAGCTTTGGACCTCTCTACAATGAGCAGTTCTTC
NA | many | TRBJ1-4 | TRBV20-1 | CSARAWNREGEKLFF | TGCAGTGCTAGAGCCTGGAACAGGGAAGGCGAAAAACTGTTTTTT
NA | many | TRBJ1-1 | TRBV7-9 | CASSRGAGLNTEAFF | TGTGCCAGCAGCCGGGGGGCAGGGCTGAACACTGAAGCTTTCTTT
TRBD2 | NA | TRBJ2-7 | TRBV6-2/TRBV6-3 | CASSNRLADNEQYF | TGTGCCAGCAGTAATAGACTAGCTGACAACGAGCAGTACTTC
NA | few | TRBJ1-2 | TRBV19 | CASSSGLSGYTF | TGTGCCAGTAGTTCGGGACTGAGTGGCTACACCTTC
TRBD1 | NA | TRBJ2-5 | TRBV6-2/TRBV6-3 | CASSIRRDSQEPQYF | TGTGCCAGCAGCATTCGCCGGGACAGTCAAGAGCCCCAGTACTTC
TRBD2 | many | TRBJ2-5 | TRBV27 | CASSTTSGQETQYF | TGTGCCAGCAGTACGACTAGCGGACAAGAGACCCAGTACTTC
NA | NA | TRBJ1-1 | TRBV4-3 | CASSHRKGPTEAFF | TGCGCCAGCAGCCATAGGAAGGGTCCCACTGAAGCTTTCTTT
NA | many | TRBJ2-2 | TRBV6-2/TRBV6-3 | CASSYSPGMGPNTGELFF | TGTGCCAGCAGTTACAGCCCGGGGATGGGTCCGAACACCGGGGAGCTGTTTTTT
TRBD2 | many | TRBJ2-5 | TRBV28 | CASTIMGLAGGVETQYF | TGTGCCAGCACCATAATGGGACTAGCGGGAGGGGTTGAGACCCAGTACTTC
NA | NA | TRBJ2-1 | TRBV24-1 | CATRGWSGNDYNEQFF | TGTGCCACCAGGGGTTGGTCTGGGAATGACTACAATGAGCAGTTCTTC
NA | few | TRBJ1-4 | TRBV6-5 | CAPRGGGGSRKLFF | TGTGCCCCCCGCGGGGGGGGGGGTTCAAGAAAACTGTTTTTT
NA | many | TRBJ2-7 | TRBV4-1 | CASSTWAGEGEQYF | TGCGCCAGCAGCACTTGGGCAGGGGAGGGCGAGCAGTACTTC
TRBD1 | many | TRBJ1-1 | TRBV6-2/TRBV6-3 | CASNLPGQGPEAFF | TGTGCCAGCAATCTACCGGGACAGGGCCCTGAAGCTTTCTTT
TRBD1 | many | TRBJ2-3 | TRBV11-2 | CASSWADREADTQYF | TGTGCCAGCAGCTGGGCGGACAGGGAAGCAGATACGCAGTATTTT
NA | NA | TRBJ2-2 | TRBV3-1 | CARRAPPRGRYPGELFF | TGTGCCCGCCGCGCCCCGCCTAGGGGAAGGTACCCCGGGGAGCTGTTTTTT
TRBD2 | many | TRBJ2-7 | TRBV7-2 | CASRFRLAGGHEQYF | TGTGCCAGCAGGTTTAGACTAGCGGGGGGCCACGAGCAGTACTTC
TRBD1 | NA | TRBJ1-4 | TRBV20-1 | CSAVSTLTGRVKDCFF | TGCAGTGCTGTCTCCACCCTGACAGGGAGGGTGAAAGACTGTTTTTTT
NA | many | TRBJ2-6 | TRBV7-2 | CASSQAVSGANVLTF | TGTGCCAGCAGCCAAGCAGTCTCTGGGGCCAACGTCCTGACTTTC
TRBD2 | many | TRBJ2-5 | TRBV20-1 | CSARASGSMATETQYF | TGCAGTGCTCGGGCTAGCGGGAGCATGGCCACTGAGACCCAGTACTTC
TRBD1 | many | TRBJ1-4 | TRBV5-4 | CASTDEQGSEKLFF | TGTGCCAGCACGGACGAACAGGGGAGTGAAAAACTGTTTTTT
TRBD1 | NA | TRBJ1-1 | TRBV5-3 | CASSWTGDTEAFF | TGTGCCAGCAGTTGGACAGGGGACACTGAAGCTTTCTTT
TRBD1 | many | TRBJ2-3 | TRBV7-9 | CASSFGRGTDTQYF | TGTGCCAGCAGCTTCGGCAGGGGGACAGATACGCAGTATTTT
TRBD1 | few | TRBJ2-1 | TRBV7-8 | CASSLQQGSNEQFF | TGTGCCAGCAGCCTCCAACAGGGGTCGAATGAGCAGTTCTTC
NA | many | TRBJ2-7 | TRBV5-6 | CASSRGARPYEQYF | TGTGCCAGCAGCAGAGGGGCCAGGCCGTACGAGCAGTACTTC
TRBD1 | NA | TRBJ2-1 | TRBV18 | CASSHGTGFSSDNEQFF | TGTGCCAGCTCACACGGGACAGGGTTCTCGTCGGACAATGAGCAGTTCTTC
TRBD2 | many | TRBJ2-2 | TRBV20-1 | CSARDASSGTGELFF | TGCAGTGCTAGAGATGCCTCTAGCGGCACCGGGGAGCTGTTTTTT
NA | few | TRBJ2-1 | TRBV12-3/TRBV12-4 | CASSFQQGRNEQFF | TGTGCCAGCAGTTTCCAGCAGGGCCGGAATGAGCAGTTCTTC
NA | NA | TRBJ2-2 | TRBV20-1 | CSARVRNTGELFF | TGCAGTGCTAGAGTCCGGAACACCGGGGAGCTGTTTTTT
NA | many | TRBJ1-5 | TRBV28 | CASSLTTARHQPQHF | TGTGCCAGCAGTTTAACAACAGCGCGGCATCAGCCCCAGCATTTT
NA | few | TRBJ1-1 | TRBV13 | CASSPSEGLMNTEAFF | TGTGCCAGCAGCCCCAGTGAGGGGCTCATGAACACTGAAGCTTTCTTT
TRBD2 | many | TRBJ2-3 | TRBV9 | CASSLLAGDTDTQYF | TGTGCCAGCAGTCTACTAGCGGGAGACACAGATACGCAGTATTTT
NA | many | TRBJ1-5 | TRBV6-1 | CASSEEQLSNQPQHF | TGTGCCAGCAGTGAGGAACAGCTTAGCAATCAGCCCCAGCATTTT
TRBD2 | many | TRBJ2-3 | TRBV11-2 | CASSLIAGDTQYF | TGTGCCAGCAGCTTAATAGCGGGAGATACGCAGTATTTT
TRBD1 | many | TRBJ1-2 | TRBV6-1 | CASSAWTGESDGYTF | TGTGCCAGCAGTGCTTGGACAGGGGAGTCGGATGGCTACACCTTC
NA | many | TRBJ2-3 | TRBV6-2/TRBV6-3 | CASSYSIPDLRYF | TGTGCCAGCAGTTACTCAATCCCGGACTTGCGGTATTTT
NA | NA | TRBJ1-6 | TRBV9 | CASSVGQYYNSPLHF | TGTGCCAGCAGCGTAGGGCAGTACTATAATTCACCCCTCCACTTT
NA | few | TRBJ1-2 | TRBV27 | CASSFSGTRRDYGYTF | TGTGCCAGCAGTTTTTCAGGGACCCGCCGGGACTATGGCTACACCTTC
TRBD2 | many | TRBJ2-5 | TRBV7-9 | CASSHPIPSGRAAGETQYF | TGTGCCAGCAGCCACCCTATTCCTAGCGGGAGGGCCGCAGGAGAGACCCAGTACTTC
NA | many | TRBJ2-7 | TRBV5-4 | CASSLEGGHYEQYF | TGTGCCAGCAGCTTGGAGGGGGGCCACTACGAGCAGTACTTC
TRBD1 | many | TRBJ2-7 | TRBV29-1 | CSGGQGAYEQYF | TGCAGCGGTGGTCAGGGGGCCTACGAGCAGTACTTC
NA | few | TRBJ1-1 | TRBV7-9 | CASRSLVEALF | TGTGCCAGCAGGTCTTTGGTTGAAGCTCTCTTT
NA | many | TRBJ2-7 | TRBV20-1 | CSAPNGVRYEQYF | TGCAGTGCACCCAATGGGGTCCGCTACGAGCAGTACTTC
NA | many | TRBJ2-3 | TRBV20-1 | CSATKTTGEAHTDTQYF | TGCAGTGCTACTAAGACGACAGGCGAGGCCCACACAGATACGCAGTATTTT
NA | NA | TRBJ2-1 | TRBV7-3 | CASSVGHSSYNEQFF | TGTGCCAGCAGCGTGGGACACAGCTCCTACAATGAGCAGTTCTTC
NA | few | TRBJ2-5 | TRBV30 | CAWRGGQGEETQYF | TGTGCCTGGAGGGGGGGGCAGGGGGAGGAGACCCAGTACTTC
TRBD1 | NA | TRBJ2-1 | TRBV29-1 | CSVELTGGTINPYNEQFF | TGCAGCGTTGAACTTACAGGGGGCACAATCAATCCCTACAATGAGCAGTTCTTC
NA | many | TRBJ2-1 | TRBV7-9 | CASSWGSRAEQFF | TGTGCCAGCAGCTGGGGTTCCCGAGCTGAGCAGTTCTTC